This T cell receptor (beta chain) came from a study of shared clonotypes between healthy human individuals. Whole-study findings and limits: Some clonotypes were shared by all four sorted-subset donors, while others were not shared. The non-shared ones had lower generation probabilities than the shared ones.

The germline CDR1 and CDR2 sequences are LGHNA and YNFKEQ. V trimming: 2 bases; J trimming: 5 bases; junction bases outside the gene matches: 2. The length of the CDR3 is 15 residues. It was at deep level that the assay was run. Clones were read by immunoSEQ multiplex PCR, and TCRdb kept only the in-frame ones, dropping some. The repertoire holds hundreds of thousands of clones, with 74% as singletons. On this clone: Its antigen is as yet unknown.

The receptor comes from a woman aged 25 to 39 in good health. Input material: memory CD4+ T cells sorted from blood. Sample subset: CD45RA-negative fraction. The genes are TRBV4-2 and TRBJ1-4; the match to TRBD1 covers 10 bases. CDR3: CASSQPGQGNEKLFF. In DNA form, the CDR3 reads TGTGCCAGCAGCCAACCGGGACAGGGGAATGAAAAACTGTTTTTT.